This is a list of T cell receptor beta chains from one sample in a study of OX40 agonist ivuxolimab in advanced cancers. Sequencing used immunoSEQ multiplex PCR; TCRdb keeps in-frame clones, though not all of them. Of 65,000 to 70,000 clones listed, about nine tenths were seen once; the top ten hold under 3.5%. The sample here was CD4+ or CD8+ T cells sorted from blood, taken in a trial of the OX40 agonist ivuxolimab. These receptors all come from an adult with an advanced solid tumor such as melanoma, head and neck, liver or kidney cancer. CDR3s leave out the opening cysteine and the closing phenylalanine or tryptophan.

V gene: TRBV4-3; J gene: TRBJ2-1; CDR3 protein: ASSQAPDTPNEQF
V gene: TRBV5-4; J gene: TRBJ2-7; CDR3 protein: ASSTDSRSSYEQY
V gene: TRBV7-2; J gene: TRBJ2-1; CDR3 protein: ASSLGGGGEQF
V gene: TRBV9; J gene: TRBJ2-1; CDR3 protein: ASTPSGRARNEQF
V gene: TRBV6-6; J gene: TRBJ1-2; CDR3 protein: ASNKRDRGGYGYT
V gene: TRBV4-2; J gene: TRBJ2-1; CDR3 protein: ASSQGTGRYEQF
V gene: TRBV28; J gene: TRBJ2-1; CDR3 protein: ASSPVLGTSYNEQF
V gene: TRBV6-1; J gene: TRBJ1-5; CDR3 protein: ASSETAGARNQPQH
V gene: TRBV2; J gene: TRBJ2-4; CDR3 protein: ASSGAGPRGIQY
V gene: TRBV6-5; J gene: TRBJ1-5; CDR3 protein: ASSYFTRGQPQH
V gene: TRBV6-6; J gene: TRBJ2-3; CDR3 protein: ASRDYKGGGDTQY
V gene: TRBV13; J gene: TRBJ1-2; CDR3 protein: ASSLERVSRGYT
V gene: TRBV13; J gene: TRBJ2-7; CDR3 protein: ASSVRDSRYEQY
V gene: TRBV19; J gene: TRBJ2-7; CDR3 protein: ASSILPGPSYEQY
V gene: TRBV6-1; J gene: TRBJ1-2; CDR3 protein: ASSEAWSFMYGYT
V gene: TRBV19; J gene: TRBJ2-7; CDR3 protein: ASSLWTSGTYEQY
V gene: TRBV19; J gene: TRBJ1-2; CDR3 protein: ASSIGQGANYGYT
V gene: TRBV19; J gene: TRBJ2-1; CDR3 protein: ASSPGLANEQF
V gene: TRBV13; J gene: TRBJ1-2; CDR3 protein: ASSSYRDNYNYGYT
V gene: TRBV19; J gene: TRBJ1-2; CDR3 protein: ASREPGHLGGGYT
V gene: TRBV7-2; J gene: TRBJ1-6; CDR3 protein: ASSLAGDSPLH
V gene: TRBV15; J gene: TRBJ2-7; CDR3 protein: ATSRPPTVSGRAGEQY
V gene: TRBV7-9; J gene: TRBJ2-5; CDR3 protein: ASSLPGTGGIRSQETQY
V gene: TRBV2; J gene: TRBJ2-7; CDR3 protein: ASSEIPGAGYEQY
V gene: TRBV7-2; J gene: TRBJ2-7; CDR3 protein: ASSSQGTYEQY